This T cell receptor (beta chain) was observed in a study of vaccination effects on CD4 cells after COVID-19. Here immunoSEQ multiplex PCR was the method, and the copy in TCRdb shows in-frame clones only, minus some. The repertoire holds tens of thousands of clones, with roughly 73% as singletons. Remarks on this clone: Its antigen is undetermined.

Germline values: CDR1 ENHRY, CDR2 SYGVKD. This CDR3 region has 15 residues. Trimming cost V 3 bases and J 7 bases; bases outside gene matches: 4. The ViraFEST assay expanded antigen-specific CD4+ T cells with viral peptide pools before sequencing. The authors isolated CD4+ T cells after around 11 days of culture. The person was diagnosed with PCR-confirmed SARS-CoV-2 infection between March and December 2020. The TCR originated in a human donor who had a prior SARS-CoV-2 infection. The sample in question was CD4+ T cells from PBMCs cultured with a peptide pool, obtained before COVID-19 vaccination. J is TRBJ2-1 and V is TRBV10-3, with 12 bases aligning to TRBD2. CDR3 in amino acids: CAISESSGGANEQFF. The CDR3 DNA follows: TGTGCCATCAGTGAATCTAGCGGGGGGGCAAATGAGCAGTTCTTC.